This T cell receptor (beta chain) came from a study of cytomegalovirus exposure and HLA in healthy donors (dated by TCRdb to 2015 to 2018). At the level of the whole study: According to an earlier analysis of 450 to 650 of the donors, about 170 million T cells yielded roughly 110 million unique TCR beta sequences and more than 250 Gb of sequence data. Roughly 300 gigabases of sequencing data and 70 million to 85 million unique TCR sequences were included in an early release covering around 600 HLA-typed donors. Of the roughly 400 genotyped donors, approximately 83% fell in the genetic ancestry cluster associated with self-reported Caucasian donors. The study aimed to test whether signatures of past pathogen exposure could be identified by cataloging public T cell receptors. Using immunosequencing, the study profiled T cell repertoires from around 670 subjects and related those repertoires to cytomegalovirus serostatus. In addition to the first cohort of around 670 subjects, a separate validation cohort of 130 or so different subjects was used. To predict cytomegalovirus infection status, the study brought together high-throughput TCR immunosequencing, statistical association of individual TCRs with disease status, and machine learning. A later analysis re-examined previously published TCR beta repertoires from roughly 720 donors and added high-resolution HLA genotyping to investigate patterns of TCR occurrence. The later analysis used no new phenotypic data to find candidate immune exposures, relying instead on TCR beta sequences and their occurrence across donors. To decide whether each TCR beta V gene segment behaved as functional or pseudogenic, an earlier analysis of 587 of the donors relied on high-throughput TCR beta sequencing. Donor age, sex, ethnicity and CMV serostatus were collected together with the repertoire data. A later genetic analysis used genome-wide SNP genotypes for about 60% of the 666 donors, treating that subset as a discovery cohort. Every discovery cohort repertoire had been produced on one sequencing platform. Both class I and class II loci were covered by HLA typing, at four-digit resolution. Typing coverage differed by locus: A, B, C, DRB1 and DQB1 were typed in roughly 620-630 donors, DQA1 in 500 to 550, DPA1 in 600 to 610, and DPB1 in 450 to 480. Roughly five DR-DQ haplotypes were handled as single units for association and clustering because linkage in the cohort was strong. Among 398 genotyped donors of the cohort, an average of 235,054 unique TCR beta nucleotide sequences were sequenced per donor, roughly a sixth of them non-productive. Points the paper makes about the study in general: Sequencing depth was assumed to be roughly uniform across donors in the presence/absence analyses, though that assumption may not hold. Because HLA typing was missing for some donors at each locus, association tests included only the typed subset. In a later analysis, TCR association rates were found to vary across HLA loci, with the most associated TCRs seen for DRB1 alleles and the fewest for HLA-C alleles. The authors suggested that the approach could potentially be generalized to other disease states and immunological phenotypes. Correlated functional status among segregating V segments might reflect linkage disequilibrium, but an unknown experimental factor could not be ruled out. According to a later analysis, parvovirus B19, influenza, CMV and Epstein-Barr virus appeared linked to several top co-occurrence clusters. Most TCR sequences were observed very rarely across donors, whereas some public TCRs were present in many individuals. In a later genetic analysis, a missense DCLRE1C variant was associated with V-gene and J-gene trimming of TCR beta chains, and the association was replicated in an independent cohort. Three of the identified cytomegalovirus-associated TCR beta chains were confirmed in vitro to be specific for cytomegalovirus antigens. Because counts were too low, about 15 rarely observed V segments, including chromosome 9 orphons, were left out of the earlier analysis of approximately 580 of the donors. In an earlier analysis of about 540 of the donors, most TCR beta V segments were observed in productive rearrangements about 87% or about 30% of the time, broadly matching IMGT annotations. A cluster of highly shared sequence variants was judged likely to be a technical artifact of the sequencing pipeline. This cohort had only TCR beta chains sequenced, and the lack of alpha or paired-chain data limited which features could be detected. According to a later genetic analysis, donors in an Asian-associated ancestry cluster had fewer N-insertions in productive TCRs than the approximately 700-donor mean. The classifier was reported to diagnose cytomegalovirus status with high specificity and sensitivity in both the original and validation cohorts. At a false discovery rate of 0.05, a later analysis linked 16,951 TCR beta sequences to specific HLA alleles. CMV serostatus was the only immune exposure information available for the cohort. Compared with equally common non-associated chains, HLA-associated TCR beta chains in a later analysis were more clonally expanded and had lower generation probabilities. When HLA alleles, especially DR and DQ, strongly co-occurred, attributing TCR associations to individual alleles was difficult. A further reported finding was that TCR beta sequences accurately predicted the HLA-A and HLA-B alleles for most subjects in the first cohort. In a later analysis, most CMV-associated TCR beta chains were found to appear HLA-restricted, with HLA associations seemingly driven largely by CMV exposure. A total of 164 TCR beta chains were listed by the study as associated with cytomegalovirus. The 87-base-pair reads could not distinguish some IMGT-functional V segments, including TRBV6-2 and TRBV6-3, so those segments were excluded.

Libraries came from the immunoSEQ multiplex PCR assay. For the multiplex PCR, a mixture combining 60 forward primers for TCR Vbeta segments and 13 reverse primers for TCR Jbeta segments was used. A multiplex PCR assay on genomic DNA amplified the CDR3 region of rearranged TCR beta genes. The Illumina HiSeq System was used to sequence the amplified TCR beta libraries as 87-base-pair reads. The authors' pipeline ran thus. A later analysis counted tens of millions of unique TCR beta chains across the 550 to 750 repertoires, and around 12 million of these chains were shared by at least two donors. Raw reads were error-corrected and collapsed into unique sequences with a nearest-neighbor algorithm that merged closely related sequences to remove PCR and sequencing errors. To assign V, D and J gene segments, CDR3 sequences were aligned to IMGT reference sequences. Each retained sequence needed at least a six-nucleotide match to both a V gene segment and a J gene segment. Rearrangements were classified as productive when the CDR3 lacked stop codons and remained in frame with V and J, and all other rearrangements were classified as non-productive. CDR3 was defined according to IMGT convention as the region running from the second conserved V-encoded cysteine to the conserved J-encoded phenylalanine. The earlier analysis of fewer than 700 of the donors excluded sequences that lacked an unambiguous match to a single V gene segment. An earlier analysis of just under 600 of the donors called V segments functional above 56.7% productive rearrangements and segregating when the between-donor standard deviation exceeded 5%. A statistical classification framework was built to diagnose cytomegalovirus status from the catalog of TCR beta chain sequences. In a later analysis, TCR nucleotide sequences were compared against IMGT/GENE-DB human TR gene sequences so that V and J genes could be assigned. Using the TCRdist pipeline, a later analysis assigned CDR3 sequences along with most-parsimonious VDJ recombination scenarios. A later analysis defined each TCR beta chain by its CDR3 amino acid sequence plus V-gene family, and excluded reads lacking a unique V-gene family. To address suspected cross-contamination and a sequencing artifact, a later analysis removed around 590 highly shared, low-generation-probability nucleotide sequences. For each public chain, a later analysis derived a clonal expansion index from normalized ranks of inferred template counts within each repertoire. Generation probabilities in a later analysis came from a VDJ recombination model fitted to out-of-frame rearrangements, and those results were checked against IGoR. In a later analysis, hypergeometric tests were used to score TCR-TCR, TCR-HLA and TCR-CMV co-occurrence, with a repertoire-size bias correction applied to TCR pairs. A later analysis estimated false discovery rates by permuting HLA or CMV assignments 20 times. In a later analysis, co-occurring TCRs were grouped using DBSCAN, with TCRdist sequence similarity added in when clustering inside HLA-allele-positive subsets. Repertoires with fewer than 30,000 or more than 120,000 public chains were left out of co-occurrence clustering, as were about five repertoires with anomalous nucleotide sharing. TCRdb mirrors the immuneACCESS table, restricted to in-frame sequences. Some clones are absent from its copies; in checked studies, under half trace to an unresolved V gene, and the reason for the others is unknown. V, J and clone size are those of that table, while D and trimming were read from the DNA. The sample includes roughly 140,000 clones, with about 80% observed a single time. Just over 4.5% of the sample comes from the top ten.

The CDR3 holds 16 amino acids from the cysteine to the phenylalanine. The only DNA kept is the CDR3, 48 bases in frame from the first base. Compared with germline, V lacks 9 bases and J lacks 0 bases; bases without a gene match: 9. In the germline V gene (reference sequence), CDR1 corresponds to MNHEY and CDR2 to SMNVEV. As regards this clone: Which antigen it targets is not known. It has no much larger one-base neighbor in the sample; base qualities were not kept.

In total, 666 healthy bone marrow donors made up the cohort. At the time of sampling, every cohort member was nominally healthy, though immune exposures that went unrecorded were likely present. The donor tested CMV seronegative, placing the donor among the roughly 340 seronegative members of the cohort. A peripheral blood sample was collected from each donor, and TCR beta sequencing was performed on peripheral blood mononuclear cells. Genomic DNA was extracted from the blood cell samples with the Qiagen DNeasy Blood Extraction Kit. This TCR was recovered from a middle-aged man in good health and CMV-seronegative. The chain couples TRBV27 to TRBJ1-4; the junction holds 8 bases that match TRBD1. Sample: PBMCs. At the DNA level, the sequence is TGTGCCAGTCGGGACAGGTTTTTCGCAACTAATGAAAAACTGTTTTTT. Its translation reads: CASRDRFFATNEKLFF.